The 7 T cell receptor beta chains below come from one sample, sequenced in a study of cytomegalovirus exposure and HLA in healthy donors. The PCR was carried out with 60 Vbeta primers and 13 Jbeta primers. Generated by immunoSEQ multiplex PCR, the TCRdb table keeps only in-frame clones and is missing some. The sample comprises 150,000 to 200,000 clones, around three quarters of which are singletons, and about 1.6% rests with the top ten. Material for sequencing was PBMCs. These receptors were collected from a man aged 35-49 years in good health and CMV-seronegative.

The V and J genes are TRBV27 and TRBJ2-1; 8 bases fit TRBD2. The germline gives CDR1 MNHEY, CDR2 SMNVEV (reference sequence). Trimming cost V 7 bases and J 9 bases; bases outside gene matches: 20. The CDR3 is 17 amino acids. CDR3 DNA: TGTGCCAGCAAGGGGCTTGAAGCGGGAGTTATCCCCCTTGAGCAGTTCTTC. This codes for CASKGLEAGVIPLEQFF.

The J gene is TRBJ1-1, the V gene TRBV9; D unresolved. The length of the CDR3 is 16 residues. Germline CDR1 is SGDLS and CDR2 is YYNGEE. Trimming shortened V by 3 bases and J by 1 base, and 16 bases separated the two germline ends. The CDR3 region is CASSAPLSSPNTEAFF. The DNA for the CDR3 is TGTGCCAGCAGCGCCCCCCTATCCTCTCCGAACACTGAAGCTTTCTTT. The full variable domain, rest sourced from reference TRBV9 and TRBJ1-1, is DSGVTQTPKHLITATGQRVTLRCSPRSGDLSVYWYQQSLDQGLQFLIQYYNGEERAKGNILERFSAQQFPDLHSELNLSSLELGDSALYFCASSAPLSSPNTEAFFGQGTRLTVV.

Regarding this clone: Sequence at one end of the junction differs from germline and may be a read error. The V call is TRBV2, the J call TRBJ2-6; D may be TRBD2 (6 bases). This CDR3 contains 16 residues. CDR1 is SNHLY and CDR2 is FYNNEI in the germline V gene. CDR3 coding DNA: TGTGCCAGCAGTGAATGGAGGGCCTCTGGGGCCAACGGCCTGACTTTC. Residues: CASSEWRASGANGLTF.

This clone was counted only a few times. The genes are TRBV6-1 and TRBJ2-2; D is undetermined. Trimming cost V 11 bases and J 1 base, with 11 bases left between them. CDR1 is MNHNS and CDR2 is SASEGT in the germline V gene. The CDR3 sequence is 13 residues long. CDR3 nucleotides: TGTGCCCTGAGACTCGTGAACACCGGGGAGCTGTTTTTT. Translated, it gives CALRLVNTGELFF.

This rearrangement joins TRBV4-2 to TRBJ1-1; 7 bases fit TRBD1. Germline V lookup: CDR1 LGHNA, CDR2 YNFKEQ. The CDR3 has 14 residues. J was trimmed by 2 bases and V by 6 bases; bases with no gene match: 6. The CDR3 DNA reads TGTGCCAGCAGTATGCAGGGGGGAAACACTGAAGCTTTCTTT. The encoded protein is CASSMQGGNTEAFF.

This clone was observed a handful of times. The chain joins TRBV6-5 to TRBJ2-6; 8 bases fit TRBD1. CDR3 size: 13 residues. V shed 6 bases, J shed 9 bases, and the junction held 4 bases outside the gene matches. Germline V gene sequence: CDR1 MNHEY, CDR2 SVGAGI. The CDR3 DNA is TGTGCCAGCAGCCCCGGGACAGGCAACGTCCTGACTTTC. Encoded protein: CASSPGTGNVLTF.

The CDR3 region is CAISRDSDQPQHF. The CDR3 DNA reads as TGTGCCATTTCCCGGGACAGTGATCAGCCCCAGCATTTT. The genes are TRBV10-3 and TRBJ1-5; 7 positions match TRBD1. The germline V gene encodes CDR1 ENHRY and CDR2 SYGVKD. The CDR3 loop spans 13 amino acids. V trimming: 9 bases; J trimming: 5 bases; junction bases outside the gene matches: 7.